This TCR beta chain is from a study of T cells in narcolepsy. Looking at the study overall: Enrolled donors included narcolepsy type 1 or type 2 patients and healthy controls. Study results and limitations: HCRT-specific and TRIB2-specific autoreactive clonotypes appeared among same-patient CSF and blood CD4+ clonotypes. Reportedly, autoreactive clonotypes were serially detected in patients' blood but not controls'.

Note on this clone: Its cognate antigen is unknown.

Profiling relied on immunoSEQ multiplex PCR, and the TCRdb table lists in-frame clones only, not all of them. There are tens of thousands of clones in the sample; roughly four fifths occur only once, and under 1.2% lies in the top ten. This receptor was obtained from a human donor in good health. Sequencing used memory (CD45RA-) CD4+ T cells from blood.

This chain's CDR3 is CASSPDNAGNTIYF. The CDR3 region has the DNA TGTGCCAGCAGCCCGGACAATGCTGGAAACACCATATATTTT. V usage is TRBV5-6 and J usage is TRBJ1-3, with D possibly matching TRBD1 (5 bases). CDR1 and CDR2 from the germline V gene are SGHDT and YYEEEE. CDR3 length: 14 amino acids. V was cut by 4 bases and J by 2 bases, with 10 bases left in between.